This T cell receptor (beta chain) was obtained from a study of blood T cell repertoires in COVID-19 (dated by TCRdb to 2020 to 2022). Context from the whole study: Samples covering the acute and convalescent phases of COVID-19 were provided by collaborators in the United States, Italy and Spain. The prospective study material was composed of cDNA or gDNA derived from T cells, B-cell-depleted T cells, or PBMCs. Samples came from the ongoing ImmuneRACE study (first 160 participants) plus 1,254 subjects from 6 global collaborators. The sample metadata nearly always contained a de-identified subject ID, COVID-19 status, age in years and sex. Where available, HLA class I and class II types were taken from metadata supplied by the sample provider and were not determined by assay-based typing. Subjects who had been exposed to COVID-19, were actively infected with it, or had recovered from it provided the deeply sampled blood TCRbeta repertoires that made up the dataset. The repertoires were released in a freely available public database intended as a resource for research on the immune response to SARS-CoV-2.

The immunoSEQ Assay, a bias-controlled multiplex PCR, was used to amplify TCRbeta CDR3 regions from genomic DNA. In the source study's methods: Within the assay, amplification of reference gene primers was used to estimate how many nucleated cells each sample contained. To quantify the absolute abundance of each unique TCRbeta CDR3 rearrangement, sequence reads were collapsed and filtered. For each sample, productive Simpson clonality was calculated as the square root of Simpson's diversity index across productive rearrangements. TCRdb took this table from immuneACCESS and kept in-frame rearrangements with V and J called. Such tables lack part of the clones; where checked against another copy, unresolved V genes explain under half of the gap, and the rest is unexplained. V, J and clone size are those of that table, while D and trimming were read from the DNA. The sample contains roughly 230,000 clones, approximately 80% of them found a single time. 27% of the sample lies in the top ten.

On the study overall, not on this receptor specifically: The quantity of clinical and demographic metadata differed by source and by participant and was supplied without curation.

Counted from cysteine to phenylalanine, this CDR3 has 17 amino acids. Only CDR3 DNA remains: 51 bases, in frame from the first base. For CDR1 and CDR2, the germline V gene lists SGHRS and YFSETQ. Germline trimming amounts to 3 bases on V and 7 bases on J, with 14 as the count of junction bases outside the gene matches. Collaborating institutions collected whole blood in K2EDTA tubes following their own protocols. For TCRbeta analysis, collaborators shipped samples as frozen whole blood, isolated PBMCs, or DNA extracted from either of those sample types. Of note for this clone: Its antigen is unknown. One base away there is no much larger clone; base qualities are not given.

The sequencing sample was made of peripheral blood. The V and J genes are TRBV5-1 and TRBJ2-1; a stretch of 9 junction bases matches TRBD1. This clonotype was sampled from a middle-aged man with acute or convalescent COVID-19. In nucleotide form, the sequence is TGCGCCAGCAGCTGGAACCCGGGACAGGGTAGGTGGAATGAGCAGTTCTTC. Translated, it reads CASSWNPGQGRWNEQFF.